This T cell receptor (beta chain) was identified in a study of blood T cell repertoires in COVID-19. Per the germline V gene, CDR1 is KGHSH and CDR2 is LQKENI. This CDR3 is 15 amino acids long. Trimming removed 6 bases from V and 0 bases from J, with 12 bases in between. The method was immunoSEQ multiplex PCR; TCRdb's version includes in-frame clones alone and lacks a portion of them. The sample lists fewer than 400,000 clones; roughly 89% were seen once. Input material: peripheral blood. This TCR was recovered from a woman aged 30 to 39 with COVID-19, enrolled during active disease. This chain connects TRBV18 to TRBJ1-5, with D possibly matching TRBD1 (5 bases). CDR3 sequence (DNA): TGTGCCAGCTCTCCTCAGGGCTCTAGCAATCAGCCCCAGCATTTT. Encoded protein: CASSPQGSSNQPQHF.